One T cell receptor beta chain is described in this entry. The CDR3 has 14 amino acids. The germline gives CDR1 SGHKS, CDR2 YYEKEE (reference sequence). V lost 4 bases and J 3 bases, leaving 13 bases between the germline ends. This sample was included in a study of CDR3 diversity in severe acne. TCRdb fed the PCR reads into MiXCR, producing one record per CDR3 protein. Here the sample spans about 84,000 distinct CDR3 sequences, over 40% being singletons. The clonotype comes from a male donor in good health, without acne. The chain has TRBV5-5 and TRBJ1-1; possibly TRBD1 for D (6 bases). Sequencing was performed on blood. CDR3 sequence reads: CASSPQGRDTEAFF. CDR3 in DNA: TGTGCCAGCAGCCCGCAGGGGCGGGACACTGAAGCTTTCTTT.